The next 14 T cell receptor beta chains were all read from a single sample in a study of blood T cell repertoires in COVID-19. This table comes from immunoSEQ multiplex PCR, and its TCRdb copy is limited to in-frame clones, with some not included. The sample carries a few hundred thousand clones, around 84% recorded once. Sequencing used peripheral blood. These receptors came from a man aged 55 to 70 with acute or convalescent COVID-19.

V gene TRBV7-3 combines with J gene TRBJ2-2; 11 bases align to TRBD1. The germline V gene has CDR1 SGHTA and CDR2 FQGTGA. Trimming cost V 4 bases and J 3 bases; bases outside gene matches: 4. The CDR3 loop spans 16 amino acids. CDR3: CASSSRTGGDTGELFF. As DNA, the CDR3 is TGTGCCAGCAGCTCCCGGACAGGGGGCGACACCGGGGAGCTGTTTTTT.

The chain couples TRBV13 to TRBJ2-7, with D hard to call. The length of the CDR3 is 14 residues. Trimming took 5 bases from V and 5 from J, leaving 16 bases between them. CDR1 and CDR2 (germline): PRHDT, FYEKMQ (reference sequence). CDR3 amino acids: CASSTPGEFHEQYF. In DNA, the CDR3 is TGTGCCAGCAGCACCCCTGGAGAGTTCCACGAGCAGTACTTC.

This clone was observed a handful of times. The chain carries TRBV5-1 and TRBJ1-2; 8 bases are a match to TRBD1. J gave up 7 bases and V 3 bases, and 11 bases lay outside the gene matches. Germline V gene sequence: CDR1 SGHRS, CDR2 YFSETQ. The CDR3 runs 15 residues. The CDR3 nucleotides read TGCGCCAGCAGCTCTGACTTCGACAGGGGTTCTGGCTACACCTTC. Translation: CASSSDFDRGSGYTF.

The rearrangement joins TRBV5-5 to TRBJ2-5; 8 bases line up with TRBD2. From germline, CDR1 is SGHKS and CDR2 YYEKEE (reference sequence). Trimming removed 3 bases from V and 4 bases from J; junction bases left unmatched: 2. The CDR3 runs 13 residues. CDR3 residues: CASSSAGGETQYF. As DNA, the CDR3 is TGTGCCAGCAGCTCTGCGGGGGGAGAGACCCAGTACTTC.

The chain recombines TRBV5-6 with TRBJ2-1; D possibly corresponds to TRBD1 (6 bases). The CDR3 is 14 residues long. The germline V gene has CDR1 SGHDT and CDR2 YYEEEE. The ends were cut back, 4 bases at V and 2 bases at J, with 10 bases in the middle. CDR3 amino acids: CASSPGHTYNEQFF. The CDR3 coding sequence is TGTGCCAGCAGCCCGGGACATACCTACAATGAGCAGTTCTTC.

The chain combines TRBV6-5 with TRBJ2-7, with TRBD1 as a possible D gene (6 bases). In germline, CDR1 is MNHEY, CDR2 SVGAGI. The CDR3 is 14 amino acids. Trimming pared 8 bases from V and 3 bases from J, leaving 17 bases between. CDR3 nucleotides: TGTGCCAGCGCGGACAGTGGTAGGTTCTACGAGCAGTACTTC. Translating gives CASADSGRFYEQYF.

The gene calls are TRBV20-1 and TRBJ2-7; tentative D call: TRBD2 (5 bases). The V end was cut by 4 bases, the J end by 7 bases, with 11 bases between. This CDR3 region has 11 residues. Germline CDR1 reads DFQATT; CDR2 reads SNEGSKA (reference sequence). CDR3 residues: CSAMGPGEQYF. In nucleotides, the CDR3 is TGCAGTGCTATGGGCCCGGGGGAGCAGTACTTC.

The table lists this clone with a count of one. The rearrangement links TRBV6-5 to TRBJ2-3, with D possibly TRBD2 on 6 matching bases. The CDR3 is made up of 16 amino acids. The V end was cut by 2 bases, the J end by 11 bases, with 23 bases between. Germline CDR1 MNHEY, CDR2 SVGAGI. CDR3: CASSYDPTNPRERQYF. The CDR3 DNA is TGTGCCAGCAGTTACGACCCGACTAACCCCCGGGAGAGGCAGTATTTT.

The chain combines TRBV11-3 with TRBJ2-1; D is unresolved. The V end was cut by 5 bases, the J end by 0 bases, with 5 bases between. Germline V gene data show CDR1 as SGHNT and CDR2 as YENEEA. This CDR3 is built from 13 residues. The CDR3 nucleotides read TGTGCCAGCAGCCCCAACTCCTACAATGAGCAGTTCTTC. Translation: CASSPNSYNEQFF.

The chain joins TRBV6-6 to TRBJ1-5; D is unresolved. Per germline, CDR1 MNHNY and CDR2 SVGAGI (reference sequence). This CDR3 contains 18 residues. V was clipped by 5 bases and J by 2 bases, with 22 bases between them. Here the CDR3 reads CASSHTSGTSYGNQPQHF. DNA for the CDR3: TGTGCCAGCAGTCATACATCGGGAACCAGCTATGGCAATCAGCCCCAGCATTTT.

The rearrangement links TRBV27 to TRBJ1-2; TRBD1 aligns across 11 bases. The CDR3 sequence is 18 residues long. V shed 3 bases and J 8 bases; nucleotides not matched to a gene: 17. Germline V gene lookup returns CDR1 MNHEY and CDR2 SMNVEV (reference sequence). As DNA, the CDR3 is TGTGCCAGCAGTTTTATCCCACCACACCGGACAGGGGGCCTCGGCTACACCTTC. Its translation: CASSFIPPHRTGGLGYTF.

This chain connects TRBV25-1 to TRBJ2-1; 12 bases agree with TRBD2. The trim removed 4 bases at V and 3 bases at J, leaving 7 bases unmatched. Per the germline V gene, CDR1 is MGHDK and CDR2 is SYGVNS. The CDR3 is made up of 17 amino acids. CDR3 protein: CASSAERGLAGYNEQFF. As DNA, the CDR3 is TGTGCCAGCAGTGCCGAGAGGGGACTAGCGGGCTACAATGAGCAGTTCTTC.

In DNA form, the CDR3 reads TGTGCCTCTAACCTCTCCTATAATTCACCCCTCCACTTT. This encodes CASNLSYNSPLHF. This chain links TRBV10-3 with TRBJ1-6; no firm D call. Germline V gene data show CDR1 as ENHRY and CDR2 as SYGVKD. This CDR3 contains 13 residues. V dropped 11 bases and J dropped 0 bases, with 8 bases sitting between them.

The chain carries TRBV10-3 and TRBJ1-1, with a possible D match to TRBD1 (6 bases). The germline gives CDR1 ENHRY, CDR2 SYGVKD. CDR3 length: 14 amino acids. The V gene lost 7 bases and the J gene lost 4 bases, with 16 bases spanning the gap. The CDR3 coding sequence is TGTGCCATCAAGCAGGAACAGGGATTCACTGAAGCTTTCTTT. Protein sequence: CAIKQEQGFTEAFF.